This T cell receptor beta chain came from a study of T cell responses to AZD1222 COVID-19 vaccine. Points from the study as a whole: Donors were mostly white British, more females; clonal diversity possibly underestimated.

Pooling covered second doses at about 4 or about 12 weeks. The protocol was immunoSEQ multiplex PCR, while the TCRdb copy is restricted to in-frame clones and leaves out a portion. The sample lists over 70,000 clones, approximately 89% occurring once. Concerning this clone: Its antigen is currently unknown.

CDR3 length: 15 amino acids. The germline CDR1 and CDR2 sequences are SGHRS and YFSETQ. The V gene lost 2 bases and the J gene lost 0 bases, with 9 bases spanning the gap. The sample here was peripheral blood, taken 28 days after the second AZD1222 dose. This clonotype was obtained from an adult who received the AZD1222 COVID-19 vaccine. The rearrangement links TRBV5-1 to TRBJ1-3; D is perhaps TRBD1 (6 bases). The CDR3 here is CASSFGDNSGNTIYF. DNA of the CDR3: TGCGCCAGCAGCTTTGGGGACAACTCTGGAAACACCATATATTTT.